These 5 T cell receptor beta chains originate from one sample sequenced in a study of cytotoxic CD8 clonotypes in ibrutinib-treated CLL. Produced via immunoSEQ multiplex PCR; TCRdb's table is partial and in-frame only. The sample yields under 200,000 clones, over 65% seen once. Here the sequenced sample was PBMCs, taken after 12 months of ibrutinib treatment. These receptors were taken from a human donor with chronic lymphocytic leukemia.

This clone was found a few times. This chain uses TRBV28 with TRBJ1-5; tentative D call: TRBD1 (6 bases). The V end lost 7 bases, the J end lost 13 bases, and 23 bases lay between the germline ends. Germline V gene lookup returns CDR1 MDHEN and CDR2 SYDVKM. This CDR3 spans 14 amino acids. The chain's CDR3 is CASTETGSRRTQHF. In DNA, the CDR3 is TGTGCCAGCACCGAGACAGGCTCCCGTCGGACGCAGCATTTT.

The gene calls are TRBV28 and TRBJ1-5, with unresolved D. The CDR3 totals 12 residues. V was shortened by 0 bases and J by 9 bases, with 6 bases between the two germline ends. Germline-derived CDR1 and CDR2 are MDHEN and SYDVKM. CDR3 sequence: CASSLWSRPQHF. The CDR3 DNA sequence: TGTGCCAGCAGTTTATGGTCGAGGCCCCAGCATTTT. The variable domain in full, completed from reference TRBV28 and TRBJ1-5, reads DVKVTQSSRYLVKRTGEKVFLECVQDMDHENMFWYRQDPGLGLRLIYFSYDVKMKEKGDIPEGYSVSREKKERFSLILESASTNQTSMYLCASSLWSRPQHFGDGTRLSIL.

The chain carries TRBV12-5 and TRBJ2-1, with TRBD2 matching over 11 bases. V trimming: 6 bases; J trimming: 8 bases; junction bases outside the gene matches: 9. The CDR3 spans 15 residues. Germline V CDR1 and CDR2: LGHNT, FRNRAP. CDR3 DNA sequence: TGTGCTAGTGGGGCTGGGACTAGCGGTGAGGATGAGCAGTTCTTC. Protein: CASGAGTSGEDEQFF.

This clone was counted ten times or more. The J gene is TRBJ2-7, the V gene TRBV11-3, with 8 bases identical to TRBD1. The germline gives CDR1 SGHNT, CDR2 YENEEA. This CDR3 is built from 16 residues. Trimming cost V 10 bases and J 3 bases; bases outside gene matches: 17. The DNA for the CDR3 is TGTGCCATCCCTCAGGGGGCCCCCTCTTCGGACTACGAGCAGTACTTC. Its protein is CAIPQGAPSSDYEQYF.

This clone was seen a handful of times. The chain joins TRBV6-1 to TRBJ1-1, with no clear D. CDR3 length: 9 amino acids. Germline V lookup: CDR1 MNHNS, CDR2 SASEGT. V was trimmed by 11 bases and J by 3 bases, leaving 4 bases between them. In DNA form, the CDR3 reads TGTGCCCCAGACACTGAAGCTTTCTTT. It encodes CAPDTEAFF.